The clone carrying this T cell receptor (beta chain) was observed a handful of times. Germline CDR1 SGHRS, CDR2 YFSETQ. The CDR3 has 14 amino acids. Deletions cut 5 bases from V and 0 bases from J, with 9 bases between. This sample is drawn from a study of identical twins. Each CDR3 protein is one row after TCRdb ran MiXCR on the 5' RACE reads. The top ten hold roughly 0.97% of the sample, which has approximately 620,000 distinct CDR3 sequences, around 8.3% seen once. The same sample was also used in a study of yellow fever vaccine responses in identical twins.

Source material: PBMCs. The sequence was obtained from a woman between 18 and 29 years old in good health. The rearrangement links TRBV5-1 to TRBJ2-1; D remains unclear. The CDR3 is CASSRTSSYNEQFF. CDR3 sequence (DNA): TGCGCCAGCAGTCGGACCTCCTCCTACAATGAGCAGTTCTTC.